The 7 T cell receptor beta chains in this list originate from one sample, sequenced in a study of shared clonotypes between healthy human individuals. The data were produced by immunoSEQ multiplex PCR, yet TCRdb's version contains in-frame clones alone and is incomplete. The data contain 2 million to 3 million clones, approximately 90% of them singletons. The sequencing sample was made of naive CD4+ T cells sorted from blood. Sample subset: CD45RA+ positively selected. All receptors derive from a man aged 18 to 29 in good health.

J is TRBJ1-6 and V is TRBV5-5; D call uncertain. V gave up 5 bases and J gave up 1 base, with 19 bases separating them. Germline V gene lookup returns CDR1 SGHKS and CDR2 YYEKEE (reference sequence). This CDR3 region has 18 residues. For the CDR3, the DNA is TGTGCCAGCAGTCCTGAGGGTTCTCTTAGGTCCTATAATTCACCCCTCCACTTT. Residues: CASSPEGSLRSYNSPLHF.

This chain connects TRBV11-2 to TRBJ1-4; TRBD1 matches at 7 bases. The CDR3 extends over 13 amino acids. J was trimmed by 8 bases and V by 3 bases; bases with no gene match: 3. Germline V lookup: CDR1 SGHAT, CDR2 FQNNGV. CDR3 region: CASSFPGQEKLFF. The CDR3 bases are TGTGCCAGCAGCTTTCCGGGACAGGAAAAACTGTTTTTT.

The CDR3 DNA reads TGTGCCAGTAGTATGGACAGCTCTGGGGCCAACGTCCTGACTTTC. The encoded protein is CASSMDSSGANVLTF. The chain couples TRBV19 to TRBJ2-6, with D maybe TRBD1 (6 bases). Trimming stripped 3 bases from V and 0 bases from J, with 6 bases between. The germline gives CDR1 LNHDA, CDR2 SQIVND (reference sequence). The length of the CDR3 is 15 residues.

The chain couples TRBV14 to TRBJ2-3; 16 bases match TRBD2. The CDR3 totals 18 residues. V dropped 3 bases and J dropped 2; count of bases not matched to a gene: 5. From germline, CDR1 is SGHDN and CDR2 FVKESK. The CDR3 region is CASSQGTSGRAITDTQYF. The CDR3 DNA follows: TGTGCCAGCAGCCAGGGGACTAGCGGGAGGGCCATCACAGATACGCAGTATTTT. Looking up the rest from reference TRBV14 and TRBJ2-3 gives the full variable domain: EAGVTQFPSHSVIEKGQTVTLRCDPISGHDNLYWYRRVMGKEIKFLLHFVKESKQDESGMPNNRFLAERTGGTYSTLKVQPAELEDSGVYFCASSQGTSGRAITDTQYFGPGTRLTVL.

This CDR3 reads CASSHPRGGAKKLREAGHEQYF. The CDR3 DNA reads as TGTGCCAGCAGCCATCCCCGGGGAGGGGCCAAGAAACTGCGGGAGGCCGGACACGAGCAGTACTTC. The chain combines TRBV14 with TRBJ2-7, with TRBD2 identical over 8 bases. The trim removed 3 bases at V and 5 bases at J, leaving 30 bases unmatched. The CDR3 length is 22 residues. The germline CDR1 and CDR2 sequences are SGHDN and FVKESK.

This chain connects TRBV11-2 to TRBJ1-3; D gene unclear. Per germline, CDR1 SGHAT and CDR2 FQNNGV. V lost 4 bases and J 0 bases, leaving 10 bases between the germline ends. The CDR3 is 15 residues long. DNA of the CDR3: TGTGCCAGCAGCTCAGGATGGGGCTCTGGAAACACCATATATTTT. Translating gives CASSSGWGSGNTIYF.

The chain combines TRBV7-9 with TRBJ2-1; D gene ambiguous. V dropped 1 base and J dropped 8 bases, with 18 bases sitting between them. The CDR3 has 16 residues. Germline CDR1 SEHNR, CDR2 FQNEAQ (reference sequence). This CDR3 reads CASSLGEQAGVHEQFF. CDR3 in DNA: TGTGCCAGCAGCTTAGGTGAGCAGGCCGGAGTCCATGAGCAGTTCTTC. Full variable domain (outside the CDR3, taken from reference TRBV7-9 and TRBJ2-1): DTGVSQNPRHKITKRGQNVTFRCDPISEHNRLYWYRQTLGQGPEFLTYFQNEAQLEKSRLLSDRFSAERPKGSFSTLEIQRTEQGDSAMYLCASSLGEQAGVHEQFFGPGTRLTVL.